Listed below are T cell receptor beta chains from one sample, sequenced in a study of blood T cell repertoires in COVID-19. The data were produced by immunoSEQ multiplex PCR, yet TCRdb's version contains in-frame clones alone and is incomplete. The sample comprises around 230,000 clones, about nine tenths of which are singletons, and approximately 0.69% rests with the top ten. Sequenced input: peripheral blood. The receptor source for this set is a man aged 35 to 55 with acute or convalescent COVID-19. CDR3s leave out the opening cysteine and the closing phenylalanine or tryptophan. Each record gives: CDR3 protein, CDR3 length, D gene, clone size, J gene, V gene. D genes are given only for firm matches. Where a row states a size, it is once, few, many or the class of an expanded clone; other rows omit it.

ATSDPGQGAGELF,13,TRBD1,NA,TRBJ2-2,TRBV24-1
ASSRQVMNTEAF,12,NA,many,TRBJ1-1,TRBV19
AARGWGDNEQF,11,NA,NA,TRBJ2-1,TRBV24-1
ASSLGQANYGYT,12,NA,NA,TRBJ1-2,TRBV7-9
ASSPRRDRGLYGANVLT,17,TRBD1,NA,TRBJ2-6,TRBV19
ATSGREGGGNTIY,13,NA,NA,TRBJ1-3,TRBV15
ASSPATGQTGEQY,13,TRBD1,NA,TRBJ2-7,TRBV2
ASSFGQSGNTIY,12,NA,once,TRBJ1-3,TRBV7-6
ASSFQRQVGNTEAF,14,NA,NA,TRBJ1-1,TRBV18
ASTPYGQEEHGYT,13,TRBD1,NA,TRBJ1-2,TRBV4-1
ASSERGRVDGYT,12,NA,NA,TRBJ1-2,TRBV25-1
ASRPRVGTEAF,11,NA,NA,TRBJ1-1,TRBV30
ASSTGSDTGQPQH,13,NA,NA,TRBJ1-5,TRBV9
AISGDGLAGQDTQY,14,TRBD2,NA,TRBJ2-3,TRBV10-3
ASSLTGAEGTEAF,13,TRBD1,NA,TRBJ1-1,TRBV5-1
ASSEAGEFQPQH,12,NA,NA,TRBJ1-5,TRBV2
ASSRQMNTEAF,11,NA,once,TRBJ1-1,TRBV7-2
ASSHLGAEAF,10,NA,NA,TRBJ1-1,TRBV4-1
ASSPQTGGNEQF,12,TRBD1,NA,TRBJ2-1,TRBV28
ASSFGGDSYNEQF,13,NA,NA,TRBJ2-1,TRBV27
ASSSSGNRPYEQY,13,TRBD2,once,TRBJ2-7,TRBV13
ASTEGSNYEQY,11,NA,NA,TRBJ2-7,TRBV2
ASSPGTGGEQY,11,TRBD1,NA,TRBJ2-7,TRBV13
ASSLLAGGPNEQF,13,TRBD2,NA,TRBJ2-1,TRBV19
ASSEGRGSYEQY,12,NA,few,TRBJ2-7,TRBV2
ASREEGRIISDTQY,14,NA,NA,TRBJ2-3,TRBV5-6
ASSQEPSQAPRETQY,15,NA,few,TRBJ2-5,TRBV4-3
ASSQTSSGLYEQY,13,TRBD2,NA,TRBJ2-7,TRBV4-3
ASSREDRGFSEQY,13,TRBD1,once,TRBJ2-7,TRBV5-1
ASVRGGELF,9,NA,once,TRBJ2-2,TRBV5-4
ASRLGLGANTGELF,14,NA,once,TRBJ2-2,TRBV28
ASSLWTGSYQPQH,13,TRBD1,once,TRBJ1-5,TRBV28
ASRQGSSQPQH,11,TRBD1,NA,TRBJ1-5,TRBV27
ASSYNGPSGANVLT,14,NA,NA,TRBJ2-6,TRBV6-6
ASSQLLSIEQF,11,NA,NA,TRBJ2-1,TRBV14
ASSPPGHRTDTQY,13,NA,NA,TRBJ2-3,TRBV28
ASSKLDTDTQY,11,NA,NA,TRBJ2-3,TRBV19
ASSLAGGYGYT,11,NA,NA,TRBJ1-2,TRBV5-4
ASSLSASGAPSSYNEQF,17,TRBD2,NA,TRBJ2-1,TRBV27
ASSLGSAGTIYEQY,14,TRBD2,NA,TRBJ2-7,TRBV7-8
ASIESPGGPLH,11,NA,NA,TRBJ1-6,TRBV6-5
ASSYHEPTDTQY,12,NA,NA,TRBJ2-3,TRBV6-5
ATSSPPGLASTGELF,15,TRBD2,NA,TRBJ2-2,TRBV15
ASSGTPYEQY,10,NA,NA,TRBJ2-7,TRBV4-2
ASSQSFPQRQSSYEQY,16,NA,NA,TRBJ2-7,TRBV3-1/TRBV3-2
ASSYDGGGNTIY,12,NA,NA,TRBJ1-3,TRBV6-5
ASSTRTGPNQPQH,13,TRBD1,NA,TRBJ1-5,TRBV6-2/TRBV6-3
ASKVGAISGANVLT,14,NA,NA,TRBJ2-6,TRBV19
ASSQFSGPRQDLH,13,NA,NA,TRBJ1-6,TRBV3-1/TRBV3-2
SVEKGGETQY,10,NA,NA,TRBJ2-5,TRBV29-1
ATSDLAGGGADTQY,14,TRBD2,NA,TRBJ2-3,TRBV24-1
ASSLAGLLLTSADTQY,16,TRBD2,NA,TRBJ2-3,TRBV7-2
ASSEGKTSYTEAF,13,NA,NA,TRBJ1-1,TRBV2
ASSPGLAGAEDEQF,14,TRBD2,NA,TRBJ2-1,TRBV11-2
ASSSPSKDTQY,11,NA,NA,TRBJ2-3,TRBV5-5
ASSLSTGADYEQY,13,TRBD1,NA,TRBJ2-7,TRBV27
ASSPRLLLDTEAF,13,NA,once,TRBJ1-1,TRBV18
ASSAPLAAPTDTQY,14,TRBD2,once,TRBJ2-3,TRBV9
AIKGDRGPGNTIY,13,TRBD1,NA,TRBJ1-3,TRBV10-3